Presented here are 22 T cell receptor beta chains from one specimen sequenced in a study of shared clonotypes between healthy human individuals. TCRdb keeps only in-frame clones here, not all; method: immunoSEQ multiplex PCR. The repertoire consists of some 630,000 clones, with 60% to 80% occurring once and the leading ten covering about 2%. The source material was memory CD4+ T cells sorted from blood. Subset described: CD45RA-negative fraction. These receptors came from a woman aged 25 to 39 in good health.

J is TRBJ1-2 and V is TRBV11-2; D may be TRBD1 (6 bases). Trimming took 5 bases from V and 8 from J, leaving 21 bases between them. Germline loops: CDR1 SGHAT, CDR2 FQNNGV. The CDR3 has 15 amino acids. CDR3 region: CASSPQRDTYQGYTF. The CDR3 DNA is TGTGCCAGCAGCCCACAAAGGGACACCTACCAAGGCTACACCTTC. The full variable domain, completed using reference TRBV11-2 and TRBJ1-2, is EAGVAQSPRYKIIEKRQSVAFWCNPISGHATLYWYQQILGQGPKLLIQFQNNGVVDDSQLPKDRFSAERLKGVDSTLKIQPAKLEDSAVYLCASSPQRDTYQGYTFGSGTRLTVV.

The table lists this clone with many counts. This chain joins TRBV18 and TRBJ2-7; TRBD2 matches 8 bases. The CDR3 has 15 amino acids. Germline values: CDR1 KGHSH, CDR2 LQKENI. V gave up 8 bases and J gave up 3 bases; unmatched junction bases: 12. CDR3 DNA sequence: TGTGCCAGCGGCCTGATGGCTAGCGGGTACTACGAGCAGTACTTC. Its protein is CASGLMASGYYEQYF.

This clone was picked up a small number of times. This chain connects TRBV5-1 to TRBJ1-2; 8 nucleotides agree with TRBD1. The CDR3 contains 16 residues. Germline CDR1 and CDR2: SGHRS and YFSETQ. The V and J ends lost 4 bases and 8 bases, in that order; junction bases with no gene match: 16. The DNA of the CDR3 is TGCGCCAGCAGCGGGTCAGGGGGCGCCAGTCGAGGCGGCTACACCTTC. Its translation is CASSGSGGASRGGYTF.

This clone was recorded at least ten times. The chain joins TRBV5-6 to TRBJ1-2; no reliable D call. The CDR3 runs 12 residues. V was trimmed by 1 base and J by 4 bases, leaving 5 bases between them. The V gene's germline CDR1 is SGHDT and CDR2 YYEEEE. The CDR3 coding sequence is TGTGCCAGCAGCTTGTCCAGCTATGGCTACACCTTC. It translates to CASSLSSYGYTF.

The J gene is TRBJ1-4, the V gene TRBV6-1, with TRBD1 identical over 9 bases. Germline V gene sequence: CDR1 MNHNS, CDR2 SASEGT. There are 12 residues in the CDR3. J lost 7 bases, V lost 10 bases, and 4 bases had no gene match. The CDR3 bases are TGTGCCACCATGGACAGGGGTGAAAAACTGTTTTTT. It encodes CATMDRGEKLFF.

The chain carries TRBV7-9 and TRBJ1-2; unclear D gene. V dropped 5 bases and J dropped 8 bases, with 15 bases sitting between them. The CDR3 consists of 13 residues. The germline V gene encodes CDR1 SEHNR and CDR2 FQNEAQ (reference sequence). DNA for the CDR3: TGTGCCAGCAGCCCCTTGGCGGAGAGCGGCTACACCTTC. Residues: CASSPLAESGYTF. Looking up the rest from reference TRBV7-9 and TRBJ1-2 gives the full variable domain: DTGVSQNPRHKITKRGQNVTFRCDPISEHNRLYWYRQTLGQGPEFLTYFQNEAQLEKSRLLSDRFSAERPKGSFSTLEIQRTEQGDSAMYLCASSPLAESGYTFGSGTRLTVV.

The V call is TRBV5-1, the J call TRBJ1-1; 7 nucleotides match TRBD1. V gave up 5 bases and J gave up 2 bases; unmatched junction bases: 12. This CDR3 comprises 16 residues. Per the germline V gene, CDR1 is SGHRS and CDR2 is YFSETQ. The CDR3 DNA reads as TGCGCCAGCAGTCCGGGGGACAGCCGACCTAACACTGAAGCTTTCTTT. Amino acids: CASSPGDSRPNTEAFF.

This clone appeared many times. The V call is TRBV6-5, the J call TRBJ2-7; 7 bases fit TRBD2. The CDR3 has 15 residues. The ends lost 6 bases at V and 2 bases at J; junction bases unmatched: 10. The V gene's germline CDR1 is MNHEY and CDR2 SVGAGI. In DNA, the CDR3 is TGTGCCAGCAGGGGTCAGCGGGACCTAGCCTACGAGCAGTACTTC. Translated, it gives CASRGQRDLAYEQYF.

This clone was seen a single time. This sequence joins TRBV28 and TRBJ1-1, with D uncertain. The CDR3 length is 12 residues. Trimming removed 6 bases from V and 12 bases from J, with 17 bases in between. Germline CDR1 and CDR2: MDHEN and SYDVKM. CDR3 nucleotides: TGTGCCAGCAGCTCTATCCCCTGGAGAACTTTCTTT. It specifies CASSSIPWRTFF.

V is TRBV30 and J is TRBJ2-5, with 8 bases identical to TRBD2. CDR1 GTSNPN and CDR2 SVGIG come from the germline V gene (reference sequence). This CDR3 contains 15 residues. Trimming took 3 bases from V and 5 from J; bases not matched to a gene: 11. The CDR3 region has the DNA TGTGCCTGGAGCTCAACTAGCGGTCTCGGGGAGACCCAGTACTTC. It codes for CAWSSTSGLGETQYF.

This clone is a singleton in its sample. This chain links TRBV2 with TRBJ1-5; no reliable D call. V shed 3 bases and J shed 4 bases, with 10 bases lying between them. In germline, CDR1 is SNHLY, CDR2 FYNNEI. CDR3 length equals 14 residues. CDR3 protein: CASSERQKNQPQHF. The CDR3 DNA follows: TGTGCCAGCAGTGAGAGGCAGAAGAATCAGCCCCAGCATTTT. The full variable domain, completed using reference TRBV2 and TRBJ1-5, is EPEVTQTPSHQVTQMGQEVILRCVPISNHLYFYWYRQILGQKVEFLVSFYNNEISEKSEIFDDQFSVERPDGSNFTLKIRSTKLEDSAMYFCASSERQKNQPQHFGDGTRLSIL.

This clone has a handful of counts. Other DNA variants within this sample encode the same CDR3. The chain combines TRBV5-1 with TRBJ2-7, with 7 nucleotides matching TRBD1. Germline V gene lookup returns CDR1 SGHRS and CDR2 YFSETQ. This CDR3 spans 14 amino acids. The junction had 5 bases not matched to a gene; V was cut back by 0 bases and J by 5 bases. CDR3 amino acids: CASSLGQGVNEQYF. The CDR3 nucleotides are TGCGCCAGCAGCTTGGGACAGGGCGTGAACGAGCAGTACTTC.

The CDR3, as DNA: TGTGCCAGCAGCCAAGAGAACGGGTACTATGGCTACACCTTC. Translated: CASSQENGYYGYTF. The chain employs TRBV14 and TRBJ1-2; D gene uncertain. The V end was cut by 0 bases, the J end by 3 bases, with 8 bases between. The germline V gene encodes CDR1 SGHDN and CDR2 FVKESK. The CDR3 spans 14 residues.

V gene TRBV7-2 combines with J gene TRBJ2-3, with 10 bases identical to TRBD2. Germline V gene lookup returns CDR1 SGHTA and CDR2 FQGNSA. This CDR3 region has 16 residues. The V and J ends lost 5 bases and 0 bases, in that order; junction bases with no gene match: 5. CDR3 protein: CASSPGLAESTDTQYF. The CDR3 nucleotides read TGTGCCAGCAGCCCCGGACTAGCGGAAAGCACAGATACGCAGTATTTT.

This sequence joins TRBV6-1 and TRBJ1-4, with 10 bases matching TRBD1. Germline V gives CDR1 MNHNS, CDR2 SASEGT. The V gene end was trimmed by 2 bases and the J gene end by 7 bases; junction bases not matched to a gene: 4. This CDR3 contains 15 residues. The CDR3 sequence is CASSERDRGGEKLFF. CDR3 coding DNA: TGTGCCAGCAGTGAAAGGGACAGGGGAGGTGAAAAACTGTTTTTT.

The genes are TRBV28 and TRBJ1-1; 9 nucleotides match TRBD1. The CDR3 has 14 residues. CDR1 is MDHEN, CDR2 SYDVKM, per germline. V shed 7 bases and J 4 bases; nucleotides not matched to a gene: 7. Written as DNA, the CDR3 is TGTGCCAGCAAAAACTACAGGGGGCCCACTGAAGCTTTCTTT. This sequence encodes CASKNYRGPTEAFF.

The sample holds one count of this clone. The J gene is TRBJ2-3, the V gene TRBV7-2; D might be TRBD2 (6 bases). The germline CDR1 and CDR2 sequences are SGHTA and FQGNSA. The V end was cut by 3 bases, the J end by 2 bases, with 18 bases between. The CDR3 sequence is 17 residues long. Written as DNA, the CDR3 is TGTGCCAGCAGCTTGGCTTGGTCTCCGGGAGACACAGATACGCAGTATTTT. It encodes CASSLAWSPGDTDTQYF.

The chain combines TRBV10-1 with TRBJ2-2; weak D call: TRBD1 (5 bases). There are 16 residues in the CDR3. Germline CDR1 and CDR2: WNHNN and SYGVQD (reference sequence). With 0 bases removed from V and 4 bases from J, the gap between germline ends came to 12 bases. In DNA form, the CDR3 reads TGCGCCAGCAGTGAGTCCGTAGGGGCGAGCACCGGGGAGCTGTTTTTT. Its protein product is CASSESVGASTGELFF.

The chain carries TRBV2 and TRBJ2-4; D perhaps matches TRBD2 (5 bases). Germline V lookup: CDR1 SNHLY, CDR2 FYNNEI. The CDR3 is made up of 13 amino acids. V was cut by 5 bases and J by 9 bases, with 14 bases left in between. The CDR3 reads CASSRLEGSIQYF. Written as DNA, the CDR3 is TGTGCCAGCAGTCGCCTAGAAGGGAGCATTCAGTACTTC.

The chain couples TRBV14 to TRBJ2-3, with D unresolved. Germline V gene lookup returns CDR1 SGHDN and CDR2 FVKESK. This CDR3 has 16 residues. V gave up 3 bases and J gave up 0 bases, with 13 bases separating them. The CDR3 loop reads CASSQIKAVSTDTQYF. DNA for the CDR3: TGTGCCAGCAGCCAGATAAAGGCGGTGAGCACAGATACGCAGTATTTT.

The V gene is TRBV21-1, the J gene TRBJ2-7. TRBV21-1 represents a pseudogene. CDR3 length: 9 residues. The CDR3 protein is CAVDYEQYF. The CDR3 DNA reads TGTGCCGTCGATTACGAGCAGTACTTC.

The chain has TRBV6-6 and TRBJ2-7; tentatively, D is TRBD2 (7 bases). The ends were cut back, 5 bases at V and 0 bases at J, with 11 bases in the middle. Germline CDR1 and CDR2: MNHNY and SVGAGI (reference sequence). The CDR3 spans 14 residues. The CDR3 DNA reads TGTGCCAGCAGTAGGGGGGGCTTCTCCTACGAGCAGTACTTC. It translates to CASSRGGFSYEQYF.